The 5 T cell receptor beta chains reported below all come from one sample, sequenced in a study of blood T cell repertoires in COVID-19. Some clones are missing from TCRdb's copy, which holds only in-frame ones; the method was immunoSEQ multiplex PCR. The table includes about 94,000 clones, 80% detected once. Sequencing used peripheral blood. The receptor source for this set is an elderly woman with acute or convalescent COVID-19.

V is TRBV5-1 and J is TRBJ2-5, with 11 bases aligning to TRBD2. CDR3 length: 13 amino acids. V lost 5 bases, J lost 5 bases, and 2 bases stayed unmatched. The germline V gene has CDR1 SGHRS and CDR2 YFSETQ. The CDR3 loop reads CASRGTSGETQYF. In DNA form, the CDR3 reads TGCGCCAGCAGGGGGACTAGCGGTGAGACCCAGTACTTC.

The J gene is TRBJ1-2, the V gene TRBV5-1; 9 positions agree with TRBD1. Trimming removed 2 bases from V and 6 bases from J; junction bases left unmatched: 5. The CDR3 is 14 amino acids. Germline values: CDR1 SGHRS, CDR2 YFSETQ. CDR3 nucleotides: TGCGCCAGCAGCTTCATGACAGGGGGAAATGGCTACACCTTC. Protein: CASSFMTGGNGYTF.

The rearrangement links TRBV30 to TRBJ1-1, with 7 nucleotides matching TRBD1. This CDR3 has 14 amino acids. With 4 bases clipped from V and 3 bases from J, the junction kept 8 bases outside the gene matches. The V gene's germline CDR1 is GTSNPN and CDR2 SVGIG (reference sequence). Here the CDR3 DNA reads TGTGCCTGGACCCGACAGGGCGGGTACACTGAAGCTTTCTTT. It codes for CAWTRQGGYTEAFF.

The rearrangement uses TRBV5-1 and TRBJ2-5, with 10 bases that match TRBD1. The junction had 3 bases not matched to a gene; V was cut back by 3 bases and J by 4 bases. This CDR3 region has 14 residues. The germline CDR1 and CDR2 sequences are SGHRS and YFSETQ. The CDR3 here is CASSSGQGRETQYF. The CDR3 DNA follows: TGCGCCAGCAGCTCGGGACAGGGGAGAGAGACCCAGTACTTC.

V is TRBV7-2 and J is TRBJ1-1; 9 nucleotides match TRBD1. V trimming: 5 bases; J trimming: 4 bases; junction bases outside the gene matches: 5. CDR3 size: 14 residues. Germline V gene sequence: CDR1 SGHTA, CDR2 FQGNSA. In DNA form, the CDR3 reads TGTGCCAGCAGCAGTGGACAGGGGATCACTGAAGCTTTCTTT. This gives the protein CASSSGQGITEAFF.